The TCR beta chain under discussion was sequenced for a study of T cell responses to AZD1222 COVID-19 vaccine. On this clone itself: Its antigen is not known.

The protocol was immunoSEQ multiplex PCR, while the TCRdb copy is restricted to in-frame clones and leaves out a portion. The repertoire holds 99,000 or so clones, approximately 90% seen once, with around 3.1% in the top ten. Germline V lookup: CDR1 SGHRS, CDR2 YFSETQ. The germline V and J ends were trimmed by 0 bases and 2 bases, with 14 bases remaining between them. The CDR3 is 16 amino acids. The study, taken as a whole, reports: Unmutated regions of variants are reportedly targeted by nearly half of spike-specific TCRs.

The chain employs TRBV5-1 and TRBJ1-2; D may be TRBD1 (5 bases). The source was peripheral blood, collected on day 0 of AZD1222 vaccination. This receptor was identified in an adult in good health. The CDR3 loop is CASSLGGSRVNYGYTF. The CDR3 bases are TGCGCCAGCAGCTTGGGAGGCTCCAGGGTAAACTATGGCTACACCTTC.